The 4 T cell receptor beta chains below were found in one sample sequenced in a study of neoadjuvant anti-PD-1 for oral cavity cancer (dated by TCRdb to about 2021). Libraries were constructed by the immunoSEQ multiplex PCR assay. The immuneACCESS repertoire file appears here via TCRdb, limited to in-frame rearrangements. These files lack a portion of the clones; in checked studies, under half of the deficit traces to unresolved V genes, and the cause of the others is not known. This sample has just over 6,500 clones in its table, and about 51% of those were observed once. The top ten hold about 27% of the sample. The sample's time point label is to be understood as: before neoadjuvant nivolumab. The sequenced sample was tumor tissue, obtained before nivolumab (anti-PD-1) treatment. The receptors originated from a person aged 35 to 85 with oral cavity squamous cell carcinoma.

This clone showed up just a few times. J is TRBJ1-5 and V is TRBV7-8; D not resolved. This CDR3 has 12 amino acids. Germline CDR1 reads SGHVS; CDR2 reads FQNEAQ. V was clipped by 5 bases and J by 6 bases, with 8 bases between them. The CDR3 loop is CASSAEAQPQHF. In nucleotides, the CDR3 is TGTGCCAGCAGCGCGGAGGCTCAGCCCCAGCATTTT.

The chain couples TRBV7-2 to TRBJ2-2; D remains unclear. Germline loops: CDR1 SGHTA, CDR2 FQGNSA. The CDR3 is made up of 14 amino acids. Trimming left V 1 base short and J 7 bases short, with 10 bases between. In DNA, the CDR3 is TGTGCCAGCAGCTTAGGTTTTGCGATCGGGGAGCTGTTTTTT. Its protein is CASSLGFAIGELFF.

CDR3 amino acids: CASSLGPRGETQYF. As DNA, the CDR3 is TGTGCCAGCAGCTTAGGACCCCGGGGGGAGACCCAGTACTTC. This chain uses TRBV7-2 with TRBJ2-5; the D gene is possibly TRBD2 (6 bases). CDR1 and CDR2 (germline): SGHTA, FQGNSA. V lost 1 base, J lost 5 bases, and 11 bases lay in between. The CDR3 contains 14 residues.

The chain combines TRBV7-9 with TRBJ1-6; no firm D call. Germline values: CDR1 SEHNR, CDR2 FQNEAQ (reference sequence). This CDR3 is 18 amino acids long. V lost 5 bases, J lost 0 bases, and 17 bases lay in between. CDR3: CASSPRRYESSYNSPLHF. The CDR3 DNA reads as TGTGCCAGCAGCCCCCGACGGTACGAAAGCTCCTATAATTCACCCCTCCACTTT.